This entry lists 27 T cell receptor beta chains sequenced from one sample in a study of blood T cell repertoires in COVID-19. Using immunoSEQ multiplex PCR, the repertoire was profiled, and TCRdb retains in-frame clones only, with some absent. The data hold hundreds of thousands of clones, with approximately 90% observed a single time. The sample comprised PBMCs or T cells enriched from blood (not recorded which). These receptor sequences come from a woman aged 60-70 years in a cohort exposed to, infected with or recovered from COVID-19 (not recorded which).

CDR3 DNA: TGTGCCAGCAGTTCCGAGGGAAGGCCAGCCCAAGAGACCCAGTACTTC. This encodes CASSSEGRPAQETQYF. The chain couples TRBV6-5 to TRBJ2-5; TRBD2 might be the D (5 bases). This CDR3 comprises 16 residues. V was shortened by 4 bases and J by 1 base, with 16 bases between the two germline ends. Germline V CDR1 and CDR2: MNHEY, SVGAGI.

The V and J genes are TRBV24-1 and TRBJ2-3; 12 bases fit TRBD2. The CDR3 runs to 15 residues. Germline V gives CDR1 KGHDR, CDR2 SFDVKD. The V segment lost 6 bases and the J segment 3 bases; nucleotides outside the gene matches: 3. The CDR3 region has the DNA TGTGCCACCAGTCCTAGCGGGAGGGTAACAGATACGCAGTATTTT. This encodes CATSPSGRVTDTQYF.

The chain combines TRBV29-1 with TRBJ1-1; D may be TRBD1 (6 bases). Trimming removed 6 bases at V and 3 bases at J, with 14 bases between. This CDR3 has 13 residues. Germline V CDR1 and CDR2: SQVTM, ANQGSEA. In nucleotides, the CDR3 is TGCAGCGTGGTTACAGGGAGTCACACTGAAGCTTTCTTT. Translating it yields CSVVTGSHTEAFF.

The chain couples TRBV19 to TRBJ2-3; D may be TRBD1 (6 bases). Trimming took 7 bases from V and 3 from J, leaving 14 bases between them. CDR1 LNHDA and CDR2 SQIVND come from the germline V gene (reference sequence). This CDR3 is built from 14 residues. This chain's CDR3 is CASTPQGRTDTQYF. The CDR3 DNA sequence: TGTGCCAGTACCCCACAGGGAAGGACAGATACGCAGTATTTT.

This chain links TRBV4-1 with TRBJ1-5; D remains unclear. The V end lost 4 bases, the J end lost 4 bases, and 14 bases lay between the germline ends. Germline CDR1 MGHRA, CDR2 YSYEKL. This CDR3 spans 15 amino acids. The CDR3 loop reads CASSRLDGENQPQHF. For the CDR3, the DNA is TGCGCCAGCAGCCGCTTGGACGGGGAAAATCAGCCCCAGCATTTT.

The chain is built from TRBV19 and TRBJ1-1, with a possible D match to TRBD1 (6 bases). CDR3 length: 12 residues. Germline loops: CDR1 LNHDA, CDR2 SQIVND (reference sequence). The germline V and J ends were trimmed by 6 bases and 1 base, with 6 bases remaining between them. CDR3 nucleotide sequence: TGTGCCAGTAGGACAGGGAACACTGAAGCTTTCTTT. Translation: CASRTGNTEAFF.

V is TRBV5-5 and J is TRBJ2-7, with D maybe TRBD1 (6 bases). The V end lost 3 bases, the J end lost 4 bases, and 14 bases lay between the germline ends. Germline assignment: CDR1 SGHKS and CDR2 YYEKEE (reference sequence). The CDR3 sequence is 14 residues long. The CDR3 region is CASSSRDNHYEQYF. CDR3 DNA sequence: TGTGCCAGCAGCTCCCGGGACAACCATTACGAGCAGTACTTC.

This clone was counted many times. Its ends do not fully match the called genes, so a read error is possible. The rearrangement uses TRBV29-1 and TRBJ1-1, with D perhaps matching TRBD1 (5 bases). CDR1 and CDR2 (germline): SQVTM, ANQGSEA. CDR3 length: 12 amino acids. Written as DNA, the CDR3 is TGCACCGTTACCCAGGGTCCCACTGAAGCTTTCTTT. Protein product: CTVTQGPTEAFF.

This rearrangement joins TRBV2 to TRBJ1-1, with TRBD1 matching over 7 bases. Trimming at V came to 7 bases and at J to 2 bases, leaving 10 bases not matched to a gene. Germline V gives CDR1 SNHLY, CDR2 FYNNEI. The CDR3 has 15 amino acids. CDR3 DNA sequence: TGTGCCAGCATAACCCAGGGGGTCCTTAACACTGAAGCTTTCTTT. Its protein is CASITQGVLNTEAFF.

This clone has a handful of counts. The chain employs TRBV10-1 and TRBJ2-7; D unresolved. CDR1 and CDR2 (germline): WNHNN, SYGVQD (reference sequence). This CDR3 is built from 13 residues. Between the trimmed V and J ends, which lost 5 bases and 5 bases, there was a span of 13 bases. CDR3 in amino acids: CASSRSGTHEQYF. Here the CDR3 DNA reads TGCGCCAGCAGTCGTTCCGGTACGCACGAGCAGTACTTC.

This chain joins TRBV13 and TRBJ1-1; D gene ambiguous. Between the trimmed V and J ends, which lost 5 bases and 2 bases, there was a span of 15 bases. Germline CDR1 is PRHDT and CDR2 is FYEKMQ (reference sequence). The CDR3 consists of 15 residues. The CDR3 region is CASSRPTRLNTEAFF. CDR3 in DNA: TGTGCCAGCAGCCGACCGACAAGGCTAAACACTGAAGCTTTCTTT.

V and J are TRBV7-2 and TRBJ1-3; D gene uncertain. The CDR3 has 15 amino acids. Trimming took off 2 bases at V and 0 bases at J, with 8 bases between the two ends. Per germline, CDR1 SGHTA and CDR2 FQGNSA. The CDR3 nucleotides read TGTGCCAGCAGCTTAATGTCAGGCTCTGGAAACACCATATATTTT. This translates into CASSLMSGSGNTIYF.

The CDR3 DNA sequence: TGTGCCAGTACCAAGGACACCAACTACAATGAGCAGTTCTTC. This sequence encodes CASTKDTNYNEQFF. The chain links TRBV19 to TRBJ2-1, with D perhaps TRBD1 (5 bases). V lost 7 bases and J 3 bases, leaving 13 bases between the germline ends. This CDR3 region has 14 residues. The germline gives CDR1 LNHDA, CDR2 SQIVND (reference sequence).

The rearrangement uses TRBV28 and TRBJ2-2; 11 bases map to TRBD2. V lost 2 bases to trimming and J lost 6 bases; unmatched junction nucleotides: 5. CDR1 and CDR2 (germline): MDHEN, SYDVKM. The CDR3 runs to 16 residues. This CDR3 reads CASSLRVAGGAGELFF. DNA of the CDR3: TGTGCCAGCAGTTTAAGAGTAGCGGGAGGGGCCGGGGAGCTGTTTTTT.

A note on this clone: The junction differs from germline at one of its ends, possibly a read error. The gene calls are TRBV18 and TRBJ2-3; the match to TRBD2 covers 15 bases. The V gene's germline CDR1 is KGHSH and CDR2 LQKENI. The CDR3 length is 18 residues. DNA for the CDR3: TGTGCCAGCTCGCCACCGGGACTAGCGGGAGGCCCTCGAGATACGCAGTATTTT. This encodes CASSPPGLAGGPRDTQYF.

This clone was recorded only once. This chain joins TRBV10-3 and TRBJ1-2; the D gene is possibly TRBD1 (5 bases). CDR1 and CDR2 from the germline V gene are ENHRY and SYGVKD. CDR3 length: 15 amino acids. Trimming stripped 0 bases from V and 6 bases from J, with 14 bases between. This chain's CDR3 is CAISESAGRGDGYTF. The CDR3 DNA reads as TGTGCCATCAGTGAGTCTGCAGGGAGGGGCGATGGCTACACCTTC.

The V call is TRBV18, the J call TRBJ2-7; 8 bases fit TRBD1. The trim removed 3 bases at V and 3 bases at J, leaving 7 bases unmatched. The CDR3 consists of 15 residues. CDR1 is KGHSH and CDR2 is LQKENI in the germline V gene. The CDR3 sequence is CASSPIGQGNYEQYF. The CDR3 DNA follows: TGTGCCAGCTCACCGATAGGACAGGGTAACTACGAGCAGTACTTC.

A single count supports this clone. The chain joins TRBV28 to TRBJ1-2; 8 bases line up with TRBD1. This CDR3 is 17 amino acids long. CDR1 MDHEN and CDR2 SYDVKM come from the germline V gene. V lost 5 bases, J lost 1 base, and 12 bases stayed unmatched. The CDR3 DNA reads as TGTGCCAGCAGTCCCCCCTATGGACAGGGACTTAACTATGGCTACACCTTC. Translating gives CASSPPYGQGLNYGYTF.

V is TRBV5-1 and J is TRBJ2-3, with 9 bases aligning to TRBD2. The CDR3 has 15 residues. Trimming took 2 bases from V and 5 from J; bases not matched to a gene: 6. The germline gives CDR1 SGHRS, CDR2 YFSETQ. The DNA of the CDR3 is TGCGCCAGCAGCTTCTTAGCGGGAGCGGGAGATACGCAGTATTTT. Protein sequence: CASSFLAGAGDTQYF.

The CDR3 DNA reads TGCAGCGTTGATTTTACTAGCGGAACCCACTACAATGAGCAGTTCTTC. Protein product: CSVDFTSGTHYNEQFF. The gene calls are TRBV29-1 and TRBJ2-1; TRBD2 matches 8 bases. The CDR3 is made up of 16 amino acids. Germline trimming cut 3 bases from V and 3 bases from J; bases unmatched to any gene: 10. The germline V gene has CDR1 SQVTM and CDR2 ANQGSEA.

V is TRBV7-9 and J is TRBJ2-2; 9 bases are shared with TRBD2. Germline values: CDR1 SEHNR, CDR2 FQNEAQ (reference sequence). The CDR3 totals 14 residues. V was clipped by 3 bases and J by 5 bases; unmatched bases: 1. CDR3 DNA: TGTGCCAGCAGCTTTGCGGGAGGGACCGGGGAGCTGTTTTTT. Translating it yields CASSFAGGTGELFF.

The chain has TRBV15 and TRBJ1-2; D is possibly TRBD1 (5 bases). This CDR3 spans 15 amino acids. V shed 5 bases and J shed 7 bases, with 20 bases lying between them. The germline V gene encodes CDR1 LNHNV and CDR2 YYDKDF (reference sequence). The CDR3 nucleotides are TGTGCCACCAGCCGGGCACTGGGGGGTAGCCGTGGCTACACCTTC. Its protein is CATSRALGGSRGYTF.

V gene TRBV7-9 combines with J gene TRBJ1-4; 8 bases agree with TRBD1. Per the germline V gene, CDR1 is SEHNR and CDR2 is FQNEAQ (reference sequence). This CDR3 is built from 14 residues. V trimming: 5 bases; J trimming: 4 bases; junction bases outside the gene matches: 3. The CDR3 sequence: CASSQGADNEKLFF. CDR3 sequence (DNA): TGTGCCAGCAGCCAGGGGGCAGATAATGAAAAACTGTTTTTT.

This clone came up once. V gene TRBV7-2 combines with J gene TRBJ1-4; 10 bases match TRBD1. V trimming: 5 bases; J trimming: 7 bases; junction bases outside the gene matches: 7. This CDR3 is built from 15 residues. In germline, CDR1 is SGHTA, CDR2 FQGNSA. CDR3 amino acids: CASSVDRGLSEKLFF. The CDR3 DNA follows: TGTGCCAGCAGCGTCGACAGGGGGCTTTCTGAAAAACTGTTTTTT.

The CDR3 loop reads CASSLTGDYGYTF. As DNA, the CDR3 is TGTGCCAGCAGCTTAACAGGGGACTATGGCTACACCTTC. The chain employs TRBV9 and TRBJ1-2; 7 bases are shared with TRBD1. Unmatched junction bases numbered 3, after V lost 4 bases and J lost 3 bases. Germline CDR1 and CDR2: SGDLS and YYNGEE. The CDR3 runs to 13 residues. The whole variable domain, remainder taken from reference TRBV9 and TRBJ1-2, is DSGVTQTPKHLITATGQRVTLRCSPRSGDLSVYWYQQSLDQGLQFLIQYYNGEERAKGNILERFSAQQFPDLHSELNLSSLELGDSALYFCASSLTGDYGYTFGSGTRLTVV.

In DNA form, the CDR3 reads TGTGCCGTCCCCAGGGAACGAACTTGGAATGAGCAGTTCTTC. This translates into CAVPRERTWNEQFF. This chain connects TRBV2 to TRBJ2-1; a possible D gene is TRBD1 (5 bases). CDR3 length equals 14 residues. Trimming took 11 bases from V and 7 from J, leaving 21 bases between them. Looked up from germline, CDR1 is SNHLY and CDR2 is FYNNEI.

The chain recombines TRBV7-2 with TRBJ1-4; 7 nucleotides match TRBD1. Germline trimming cut 5 bases from V and 7 bases from J; bases unmatched to any gene: 13. The CDR3 consists of 16 residues. Germline V gives CDR1 SGHTA, CDR2 FQGNSA. This CDR3 reads CASSPQGGLVGEKLFF. As DNA, the CDR3 is TGTGCCAGCAGCCCGCAGGGGGGCCTCGTGGGTGAAAAACTGTTTTTT.